This T cell receptor (beta chain) was obtained from a study of T cell responses to AZD1222 COVID-19 vaccine (dated by TCRdb to the early 2020s). About the full investigation: AZD1222 recipients given second doses at about 4 weeks or at about 12 weeks were pooled, since spike-specific TCR depth and breadth were not found to differ between the two schedules. A total of around 240 trial participants underwent TCR sequencing, of whom about 200 had received two doses of AZD1222 and roughly 26 had received two doses of the MenACWY control vaccine. Enrollment into the trials was organized by age into subgroups of 18-55, 56-69 and 70-plus years, and those subgroups contained roughly 160, 29 and 62 TCR-sequenced participants, respectively. Broader findings and caveats from the paper: The vaccine-associated CD4 TCRs covered the entire spike protein, and the dominant responses fell in regions 160-218 and 743-854. Because no day 14 peak-response samples were available, the repertoires could be characterized only after the peak T cell response. Participants were mostly white British, with more females than males. The authors suggested clonal diversity may have been underestimated. Only a handful of AZD1222 recipients were SARS-CoV-2 seropositive at baseline, limiting conclusions about previously exposed vaccinees. The 56-69-year group was small, and its depth increase did not reach significance, likely because of low power. Epitopes outside the regions mutated in the B.1.351 and B.1.1.7 variants were reportedly recognized by nearly half of the unique spike-specific TCRs. After two AZD1222 doses, both the breadth and the depth of spike-specific TCRs were significantly higher than at day 0 and than in MenACWY recipients.

The CDR3 regions of human TCRbeta chains were subjected to immunosequencing. On the authors' methods: TCRs in the repertoires were compared against a reference library of SARS-CoV-2-specific TCRs that had been generated with the MIRA antigen-specificity platform. Breadth was defined as the fraction of unique TCRs that were SARS-CoV-2-associated. Depth was defined as the fraction of total T cells that were SARS-CoV-2-associated. Each spike-specific TCR was assigned to its reactive spike region and to a CD4 or CD8 class using the MIRA data. Log10-transformed breadth and depth values were compared by one-way ANOVA with Sidak's multiple comparisons tests. TCRdb carries this immuneACCESS record with in-frame sequences only. Its versions omit some clonotypes, under half of them owing to an unresolved V gene in the studies checked, with the rest unexplained. D and trimming come from the DNA, and the V and J calls and clone size come from that table. This sample holds about 150,000 clones; 89% were observed only once. The ten largest clones add up to about 4.7% of the sample.

This clone was observed a single time. The clone's antigen remains unknown. No clone much larger than this one lies a single base away; base qualities are absent. Reading the germline V gene gives CDR1 SGHTA and CDR2 FQGNSA. A distance of 13 bases separates the germline ends of V and J, which lose 7 bases and 0 bases respectively. Spanning cysteine to phenylalanine, the CDR3 consists of 15 amino acids. Here the CDR3 DNA is all that survives: 45 bases in frame from base 1. Read against the paper, the sample's time point label means: baseline before first vaccination. Vaccinee samples were obtained from the UK trials COV001 and COV002, which included a single-blind randomized controlled phase 2/3 trial of AZD1222 (ChAdOx1 nCoV-19) in healthy adults. Trial participant PBMC samples were collected at day 0 and day 28 after the second dose for TCRbeta chain sequencing.

The chain links TRBV7-2 with TRBJ2-1; no confident D gene assignment can be made. This clonotype was sampled from an adult in good health. The source material was peripheral blood, sampled on day 0 of AZD1222 vaccination. In nucleotides, the sequence is TGTGCCAGCACCTCTGCAGTGAGCTCCTACAATGAGCAGTTCTTC. This gives the protein CASTSAVSSYNEQFF.